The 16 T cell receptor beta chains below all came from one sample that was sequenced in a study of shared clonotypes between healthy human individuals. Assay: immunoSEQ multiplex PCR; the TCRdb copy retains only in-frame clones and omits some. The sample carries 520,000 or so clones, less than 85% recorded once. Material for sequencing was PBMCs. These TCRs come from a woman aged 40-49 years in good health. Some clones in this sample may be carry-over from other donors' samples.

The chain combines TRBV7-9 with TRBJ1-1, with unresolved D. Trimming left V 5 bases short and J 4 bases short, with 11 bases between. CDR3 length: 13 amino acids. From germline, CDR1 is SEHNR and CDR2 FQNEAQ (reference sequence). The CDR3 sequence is CASSPRTATEAFF. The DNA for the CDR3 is TGTGCCAGCAGCCCACGAACGGCCACTGAAGCTTTCTTT.

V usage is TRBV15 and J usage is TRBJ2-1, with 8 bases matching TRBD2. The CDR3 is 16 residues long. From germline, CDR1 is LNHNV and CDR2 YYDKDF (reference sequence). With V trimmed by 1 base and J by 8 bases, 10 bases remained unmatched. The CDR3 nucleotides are TGTGCCACCAGCAGAGCCCGGGAGGGCCCATCGTATGAGCAGTTCTTC. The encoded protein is CATSRAREGPSYEQFF.

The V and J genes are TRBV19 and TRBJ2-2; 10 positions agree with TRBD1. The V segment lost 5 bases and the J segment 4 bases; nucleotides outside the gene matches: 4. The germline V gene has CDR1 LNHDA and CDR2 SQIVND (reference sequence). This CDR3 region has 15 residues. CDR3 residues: CASSAGQGFTGELFF. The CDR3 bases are TGTGCCAGTAGTGCGGGACAGGGGTTCACCGGGGAGCTGTTTTTT.

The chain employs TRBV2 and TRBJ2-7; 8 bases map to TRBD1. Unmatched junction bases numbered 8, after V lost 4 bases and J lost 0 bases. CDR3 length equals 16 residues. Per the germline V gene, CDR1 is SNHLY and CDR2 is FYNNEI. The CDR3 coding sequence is TGTGCCAGCAGTGGGGGATGGGGACAGGCCTCCTACGAGCAGTACTTC. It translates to CASSGGWGQASYEQYF.

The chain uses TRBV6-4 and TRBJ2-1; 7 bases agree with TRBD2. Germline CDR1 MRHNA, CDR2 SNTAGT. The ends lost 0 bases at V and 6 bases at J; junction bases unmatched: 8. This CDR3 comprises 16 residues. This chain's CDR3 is CASSDSGSGLGNEQFF. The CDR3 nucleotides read TGTGCCAGCAGTGACTCGGGTAGCGGGCTGGGCAATGAGCAGTTCTTC.

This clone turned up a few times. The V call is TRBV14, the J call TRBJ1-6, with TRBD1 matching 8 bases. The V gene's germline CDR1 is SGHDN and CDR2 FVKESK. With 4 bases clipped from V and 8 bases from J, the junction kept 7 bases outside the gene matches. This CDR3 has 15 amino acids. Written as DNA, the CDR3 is TGTGCCAGCAGCCCTCGAACAGGGGGGGATTCACCCCTCCACTTT. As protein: CASSPRTGGDSPLHF.

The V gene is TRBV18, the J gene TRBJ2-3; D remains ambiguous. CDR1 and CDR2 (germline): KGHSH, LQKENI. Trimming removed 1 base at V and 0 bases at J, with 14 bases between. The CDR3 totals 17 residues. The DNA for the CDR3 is TGTGCCAGCTCACCACAGCGTGCGCGAACTAGCACAGATACGCAGTATTTT. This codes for CASSPQRARTSTDTQYF.

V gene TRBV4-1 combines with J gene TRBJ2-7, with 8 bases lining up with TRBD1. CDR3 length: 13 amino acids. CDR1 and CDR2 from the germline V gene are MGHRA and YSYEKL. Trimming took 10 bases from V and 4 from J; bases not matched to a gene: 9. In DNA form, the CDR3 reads TGCGCCAATAACAGGGGGAGAGGATACGAGCAGTACTTC. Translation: CANNRGRGYEQYF.

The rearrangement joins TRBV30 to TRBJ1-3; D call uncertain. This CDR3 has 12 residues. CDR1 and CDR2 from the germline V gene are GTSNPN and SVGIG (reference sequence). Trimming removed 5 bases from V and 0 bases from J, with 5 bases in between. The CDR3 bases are TGTGCCTGGTCGGACTCTGGAAACACCATATATTTT. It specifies CAWSDSGNTIYF.

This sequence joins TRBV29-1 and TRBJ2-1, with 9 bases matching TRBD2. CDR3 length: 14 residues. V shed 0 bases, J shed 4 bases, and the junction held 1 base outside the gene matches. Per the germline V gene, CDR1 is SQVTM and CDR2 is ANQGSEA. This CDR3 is CSVEESGRYNEQFF. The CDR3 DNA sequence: TGCAGCGTTGAAGAAAGCGGGAGGTACAATGAGCAGTTCTTC.

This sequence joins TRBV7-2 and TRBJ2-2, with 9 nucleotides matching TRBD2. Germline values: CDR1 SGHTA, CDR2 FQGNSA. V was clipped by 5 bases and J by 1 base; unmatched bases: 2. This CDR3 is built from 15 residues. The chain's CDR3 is CASSPTSGNTGELFF. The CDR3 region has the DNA TGTGCCAGCAGCCCGACTAGCGGGAACACCGGGGAGCTGTTTTTT.

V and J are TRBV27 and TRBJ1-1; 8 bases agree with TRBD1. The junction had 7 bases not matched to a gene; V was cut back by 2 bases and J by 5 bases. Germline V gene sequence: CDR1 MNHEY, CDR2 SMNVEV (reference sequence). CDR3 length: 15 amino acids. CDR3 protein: CASSLQGAGRTEAFF. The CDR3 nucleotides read TGTGCCAGCAGTTTACAGGGGGCAGGTCGAACTGAAGCTTTCTTT.

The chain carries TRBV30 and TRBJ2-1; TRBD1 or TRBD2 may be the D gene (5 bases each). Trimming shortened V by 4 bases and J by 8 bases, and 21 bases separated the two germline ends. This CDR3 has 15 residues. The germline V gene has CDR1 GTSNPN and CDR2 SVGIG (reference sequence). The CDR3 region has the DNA TGTGCCTGGACCCGCCGGGACCCCCGATTCGATGAGCAGTTCTTC. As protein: CAWTRRDPRFDEQFF.

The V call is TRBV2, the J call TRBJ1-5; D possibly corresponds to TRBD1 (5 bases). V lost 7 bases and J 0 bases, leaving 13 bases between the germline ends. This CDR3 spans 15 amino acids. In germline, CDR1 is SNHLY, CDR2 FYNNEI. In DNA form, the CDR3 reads TGTGCCAGCACCTTGGGACGGATTAGCAATCAGCCCCAGCATTTT. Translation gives CASTLGRISNQPQHF.

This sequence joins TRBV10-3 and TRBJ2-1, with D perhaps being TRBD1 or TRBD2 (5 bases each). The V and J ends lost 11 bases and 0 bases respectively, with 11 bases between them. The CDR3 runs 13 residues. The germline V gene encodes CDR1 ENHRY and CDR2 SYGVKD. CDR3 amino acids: CASRGDSYNEQFF. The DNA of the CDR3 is TGTGCCTCACGGGGCGACTCCTACAATGAGCAGTTCTTC.

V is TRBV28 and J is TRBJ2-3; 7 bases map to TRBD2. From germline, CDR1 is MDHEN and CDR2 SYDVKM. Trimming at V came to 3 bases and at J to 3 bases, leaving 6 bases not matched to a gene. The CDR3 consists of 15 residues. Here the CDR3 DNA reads TGTGCCAGCAGTTTGGGGCTTAGCGGGACAGATACGCAGTATTTT. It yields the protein CASSLGLSGTDTQYF.